These T cell receptor beta chains were read from a single sample in a study of blood T cell repertoires in COVID-19. Assay: immunoSEQ multiplex PCR; the TCRdb copy retains only in-frame clones and omits some. The sample contains some 110,000 clones, approximately 90% of which appear only once. Sequencing used peripheral blood. Receptors originate from a human donor in a cohort sampled during active COVID-19. Each CDR3 is given with its conserved first and last residue. Each record gives: J gene, V gene, D gene, clone size, CDR3 DNA, CDR3 protein. A D gene is named only where the DNA matches it firmly. Clone size is shown for a subset of rows, as once, few, many or a class of expanded clone.

j_gene: TRBJ1-1; v_gene: TRBV11-2; d_gene: NA; abundance: NA; CDR3nt: TGTGCCAGCAGCCTACCCCGTTTGGTAGTAAACACTGAAGCTTTCTTT; CDR3aa: CASSLPRLVVNTEAFF
j_gene: TRBJ2-7; v_gene: TRBV5-3; d_gene: NA; abundance: NA; CDR3nt: TGTGCCAGAAGCTCTTGGGTCCAGGGGTTCCGCGAGCAGTACTTC; CDR3aa: CARSSWVQGFREQYF
j_gene: TRBJ1-2; v_gene: TRBV5-1; d_gene: NA; abundance: NA; CDR3nt: TGCGCCAGCAGCTTCTCAGGGGCATACGGTGGCTACACCTTC; CDR3aa: CASSFSGAYGGYTF
j_gene: TRBJ1-1; v_gene: TRBV10-2; d_gene: NA; abundance: NA; CDR3nt: TGCGCCAGCAGTGACAGGGGTGGGAACACTGAAGCTTTCTTT; CDR3aa: CASSDRGGNTEAFF
j_gene: TRBJ2-1; v_gene: TRBV2; d_gene: NA; abundance: NA; CDR3nt: TGTGCCAGCAGTGCGTCGGGACTGCTATACAATGAGCAGTTCTTC; CDR3aa: CASSASGLLYNEQFF
j_gene: TRBJ2-3; v_gene: TRBV30; d_gene: TRBD2; abundance: NA; CDR3nt: TGTGCCTGGAGTTTACTTGCGGGGGTCCGGGATACGCAGTATTTT; CDR3aa: CAWSLLAGVRDTQYF
j_gene: TRBJ1-2; v_gene: TRBV6-1; d_gene: TRBD1; abundance: NA; CDR3nt: TGTGCCAGCAGTGAAGCAGGACAGGGACAAGTCTATGGCTACACCTTC; CDR3aa: CASSEAGQGQVYGYTF
j_gene: TRBJ2-5; v_gene: TRBV5-8; d_gene: TRBD2; abundance: NA; CDR3nt: TGTGCCAGCAGCTTCGGTTCTAGCGGGGGGCACCAAGAGACCCAGTACTTC; CDR3aa: CASSFGSSGGHQETQYF
j_gene: TRBJ2-7; v_gene: TRBV5-4; d_gene: NA; abundance: NA; CDR3nt: TGTGCCAGCAGCTTGGACCCCACTAGCACCTACGAGCAGTACTTC; CDR3aa: CASSLDPTSTYEQYF
j_gene: TRBJ1-1; v_gene: TRBV5-6; d_gene: NA; abundance: NA; CDR3nt: TGTGCCAGCAGCATAAATACGGGGGGAAGCACTGAAGCTTTCTTT; CDR3aa: CASSINTGGSTEAFF
j_gene: TRBJ2-1; v_gene: TRBV7-2; d_gene: TRBD2; abundance: NA; CDR3nt: TGTGCGCAGCGGGGGGCCCGGAGCTCCTACAATGAGCAGTTCTTC; CDR3aa: CAQRGARSSYNEQFF
j_gene: TRBJ2-7; v_gene: TRBV28; d_gene: TRBD1; abundance: once; CDR3nt: TGTGCCAGCAGTTTAAGGGACAGGTCCTACGAGCAGTACTTC; CDR3aa: CASSLRDRSYEQYF
j_gene: TRBJ2-1; v_gene: TRBV6-5; d_gene: TRBD1; abundance: few; CDR3nt: TGTGCCAGCAGAAAGGGACAGGGGGTCCGGGAGCAGTTCTTC; CDR3aa: CASRKGQGVREQFF
j_gene: TRBJ1-1; v_gene: TRBV30; d_gene: NA; abundance: few; CDR3nt: TGTGCCTGGACTATGGCGGGGAGCACTGAAGCTTTCTTT; CDR3aa: CAWTMAGSTEAFF
j_gene: TRBJ2-4; v_gene: TRBV19; d_gene: NA; abundance: NA; CDR3nt: TGTGCCAGTAGTATGGGCTATCTAGCCAAAAACATTCAGTACTTC; CDR3aa: CASSMGYLAKNIQYF
j_gene: TRBJ1-1; v_gene: TRBV7-3; d_gene: NA; abundance: NA; CDR3nt: TGTGCCAGCAGACCCAATGACAGAGGCAACACTGAAGCTTTCTTT; CDR3aa: CASRPNDRGNTEAFF
j_gene: TRBJ2-3; v_gene: TRBV24-1; d_gene: NA; abundance: NA; CDR3nt: TGTGCCCCCCCGAGCCTGCGGGGCTCAGATACGCAGTATTTT; CDR3aa: CAPPSLRGSDTQYF
j_gene: TRBJ1-1; v_gene: TRBV2; d_gene: NA; abundance: once; CDR3nt: TGTGCCAGCATTTCCCAAGAGGGCCTTTTGATGAACACTGAAGCTTTCTTT; CDR3aa: CASISQEGLLMNTEAFF
j_gene: TRBJ2-7; v_gene: TRBV3-1/TRBV3-2; d_gene: TRBD1; abundance: NA; CDR3nt: TGTGCCAGCAGCCCGGGACAGCCCTACGAGCAGTACTTC; CDR3aa: CASSPGQPYEQYF
j_gene: TRBJ2-7; v_gene: TRBV28; d_gene: TRBD2; abundance: NA; CDR3nt: TGTGCCAGCAGTATCGGGACTAGCGGGAGTGGAGGGTACGAGCAGTACTTC; CDR3aa: CASSIGTSGSGGYEQYF
j_gene: TRBJ2-3; v_gene: TRBV18; d_gene: NA; abundance: NA; CDR3nt: TGTGCCAGCTCACCACCCAACAAAAAGGGGGATACGCAGTATTTT; CDR3aa: CASSPPNKKGDTQYF
j_gene: TRBJ1-6; v_gene: TRBV5-4; d_gene: NA; abundance: NA; CDR3nt: TGTGCCAGCAAAAGTTCGCGGGGTAATTCACCCCTCCACTTT; CDR3aa: CASKSSRGNSPLHF
j_gene: TRBJ2-1; v_gene: TRBV7-2; d_gene: TRBD1; abundance: NA; CDR3nt: TGTGCCAGCAGCTCTAGACAGGGGATTGTTGAGCAGTTCTTC; CDR3aa: CASSSRQGIVEQFF
j_gene: TRBJ1-4; v_gene: TRBV19; d_gene: NA; abundance: NA; CDR3nt: TGTGCCAGTCAAATTCGAGGGAGTACTAATGAAAAACTGTTTTTT; CDR3aa: CASQIRGSTNEKLFF
j_gene: TRBJ1-6; v_gene: TRBV2; d_gene: NA; abundance: NA; CDR3nt: TGTGCCAGCAGGGAGACAGGCTCCTATAATTCACCCCTCCACTTT; CDR3aa: CASRETGSYNSPLHF
j_gene: TRBJ1-6; v_gene: TRBV6-2/TRBV6-3; d_gene: NA; abundance: NA; CDR3nt: TGTGCCAGCAGTTACAGCACGGGGGGCACCTATAATTCACCCCTCCACTTT; CDR3aa: CASSYSTGGTYNSPLHF
j_gene: TRBJ2-1; v_gene: TRBV4-1; d_gene: TRBD2; abundance: NA; CDR3nt: TGCGCCAGCAGCCAAGCGCCCAGACTAGCGGGAGGCCACAATGAGCAGTTCTTC; CDR3aa: CASSQAPRLAGGHNEQFF
j_gene: TRBJ1-5; v_gene: TRBV6-5; d_gene: NA; abundance: NA; CDR3nt: TGTGCCAGCAGAATCTACGACAGGATCAATCAGCCCCAGCATTTT; CDR3aa: CASRIYDRINQPQHF
j_gene: TRBJ2-5; v_gene: TRBV5-8; d_gene: NA; abundance: NA; CDR3nt: TGTGCCAGCAGCTTGGCCAGGGCTGGGACCCAGTACTTC; CDR3aa: CASSLARAGTQYF
j_gene: TRBJ2-1; v_gene: TRBV11-3; d_gene: NA; abundance: NA; CDR3nt: TGTGCCAGCAGCTTAGCGACGCCGGGGAATGAGCAGTTCTTC; CDR3aa: CASSLATPGNEQFF
j_gene: TRBJ2-1; v_gene: TRBV11-2; d_gene: NA; abundance: NA; CDR3nt: TGTGCCAGCAGCTCCCTTTCGCTGAGTTATGAGCAGTTCTTC; CDR3aa: CASSSLSLSYEQFF
j_gene: TRBJ2-7; v_gene: TRBV28; d_gene: TRBD2; abundance: once; CDR3nt: TGTGCCAGCAGACGGGGAGGGAGCTCCTACGAGCAGTACTTC; CDR3aa: CASRRGGSSYEQYF
j_gene: TRBJ2-7; v_gene: TRBV2; d_gene: TRBD1; abundance: NA; CDR3nt: TGTGCCAGCGCCCTTCACCGGGACAGGGGCTACGAGCAGTACTTC; CDR3aa: CASALHRDRGYEQYF
j_gene: TRBJ1-1; v_gene: TRBV6-1; d_gene: NA; abundance: NA; CDR3nt: TGTGCCAGCAGTGAACCCTCGGGGTTAGCTTTCTTT; CDR3aa: CASSEPSGLAFF
j_gene: TRBJ2-1; v_gene: TRBV19; d_gene: TRBD2; abundance: NA; CDR3nt: TGTGCCAGTACGGGACTAGCGGACTACAATGAGCAGTTCTTC; CDR3aa: CASTGLADYNEQFF
j_gene: TRBJ2-3; v_gene: TRBV9; d_gene: TRBD1; abundance: NA; CDR3nt: TGTGCCAGCACACAGGGGGCGCCGACGGAAGATACGCAGTATTTT; CDR3aa: CASTQGAPTEDTQYF
j_gene: TRBJ2-7; v_gene: TRBV6-6; d_gene: TRBD2; abundance: NA; CDR3nt: TGTGCCAGCAGTTTTAAGAGCGGGAGGCTCGACGAGCAGTACTTC; CDR3aa: CASSFKSGRLDEQYF
j_gene: TRBJ2-1; v_gene: TRBV15; d_gene: TRBD2; abundance: NA; CDR3nt: TGTGCCACCAGCAGATCGGGACTAGCGGGAGTTCACAATGAGCAGTTCTTC; CDR3aa: CATSRSGLAGVHNEQFF
j_gene: TRBJ1-5; v_gene: TRBV3-1/TRBV3-2; d_gene: TRBD1; abundance: NA; CDR3nt: TGTGCCAGCAGCCAAGATCTGCAGGGGGATCAGCCCCAGCATTTT; CDR3aa: CASSQDLQGDQPQHF
j_gene: TRBJ1-4; v_gene: TRBV7-9; d_gene: TRBD1; abundance: once; CDR3nt: TGTGCCAGCAGCACGGGACAGGGGGCCGGTAATGAAAAACTGTTTTTT; CDR3aa: CASSTGQGAGNEKLFF
j_gene: TRBJ2-3; v_gene: TRBV9; d_gene: TRBD2; abundance: NA; CDR3nt: TGTGCCAGCAGCGGGACTAGCGGGACAGATACGCAGTATTTT; CDR3aa: CASSGTSGTDTQYF
j_gene: TRBJ2-7; v_gene: TRBV29-1; d_gene: TRBD1; abundance: NA; CDR3nt: TGCAGCGTGGGGACAGGGGGAATTTACGAGCAGTACTTC; CDR3aa: CSVGTGGIYEQYF
j_gene: TRBJ2-7; v_gene: TRBV11-3; d_gene: NA; abundance: NA; CDR3nt: TGTGCCAGCAGCTTAGGGAGCTCCTACGAGCAGTACTTC; CDR3aa: CASSLGSSYEQYF
j_gene: TRBJ2-1; v_gene: TRBV5-1; d_gene: TRBD2; abundance: once; CDR3nt: TGCGCCAGCAGCACCTCTAGCGGGGGGTTATACAATGAGCAGTTCTTC; CDR3aa: CASSTSSGGLYNEQFF
j_gene: TRBJ1-5; v_gene: TRBV6-5; d_gene: NA; abundance: NA; CDR3nt: TGTGCCAGCAGTTACCGGGGGATCAATCAGCCCCAGCATTTT; CDR3aa: CASSYRGINQPQHF
j_gene: TRBJ2-2; v_gene: TRBV6-5; d_gene: TRBD1; abundance: NA; CDR3nt: TGTGCCAGCAGAGCAGACAGGGCCGACCTTGGGGAGCTGTTTTTT; CDR3aa: CASRADRADLGELFF
j_gene: TRBJ1-2; v_gene: TRBV19; d_gene: NA; abundance: NA; CDR3nt: TGTGCCAGTAGTATCGCGACATACAACTATGGCTACACCTTC; CDR3aa: CASSIATYNYGYTF
j_gene: TRBJ1-2; v_gene: TRBV29-1; d_gene: TRBD1; abundance: NA; CDR3nt: TGCAGCGTTACTTTAAACCGGGACAGCTATGGCTACACCTTC; CDR3aa: CSVTLNRDSYGYTF
j_gene: TRBJ2-1; v_gene: TRBV5-6; d_gene: TRBD1; abundance: NA; CDR3nt: TGTGCCAGCAGCCGCACAGGGGATTCCTACAATGAGCAGTTCTTC; CDR3aa: CASSRTGDSYNEQFF
j_gene: TRBJ2-2; v_gene: TRBV20-1; d_gene: TRBD2; abundance: NA; CDR3nt: TGCAGTGCGAGTGGACTAGCGGGGGGACGTACCGGGGAGCTGTTTTTT; CDR3aa: CSASGLAGGRTGELFF
j_gene: TRBJ1-1; v_gene: TRBV27; d_gene: NA; abundance: NA; CDR3nt: TGTGCCAGCAGTTTGGGGGGAGGCGTCATGAACACTGAAGCTTTCTTT; CDR3aa: CASSLGGGVMNTEAFF
j_gene: TRBJ1-6; v_gene: TRBV7-9; d_gene: TRBD1; abundance: few; CDR3nt: TGTGCCAGCAGCCTACAGGGGTCATCACCCCTCCACTTT; CDR3aa: CASSLQGSSPLHF
j_gene: TRBJ1-1; v_gene: TRBV7-3; d_gene: NA; abundance: NA; CDR3nt: TGTGCCAGCAGCTTAGCGGGGGGAAGGACGAACACTGAAGCTTTCTTT; CDR3aa: CASSLAGGRTNTEAFF
j_gene: TRBJ2-7; v_gene: TRBV28; d_gene: TRBD2; abundance: once; CDR3nt: TGTGCCAGCAGAGGACTAGCGGAATTCTACGAGCAGTACTTC; CDR3aa: CASRGLAEFYEQYF
j_gene: TRBJ2-2; v_gene: TRBV5-4; d_gene: TRBD2; abundance: NA; CDR3nt: TGTGCCAGCAGCCCGCGGGGGGCCCGGGTCGGGGAGCTGTTTTTT; CDR3aa: CASSPRGARVGELFF
j_gene: TRBJ2-7; v_gene: TRBV19; d_gene: NA; abundance: NA; CDR3nt: TGTGCCAGTACGGGGGTGGGCTACGAGCAGTACTTC; CDR3aa: CASTGVGYEQYF
j_gene: TRBJ1-5; v_gene: TRBV6-5; d_gene: NA; abundance: NA; CDR3nt: TGTGCCAGCAGCTTACAGGTTAATCAGCCCCAGCATTTT; CDR3aa: CASSLQVNQPQHF
j_gene: TRBJ2-2; v_gene: TRBV5-1; d_gene: TRBD2; abundance: NA; CDR3nt: TGCGCCAGCAGCTTCGGGGGGAAGAACACCGGGGAGCTGTTTTTT; CDR3aa: CASSFGGKNTGELFF